This T cell receptor (beta chain) was captured by sequencing in a study of T cells in Graves' hyperthyroidism and ophthalmopathy. V was clipped by 5 bases and J by 6 bases, with 7 bases between them. The germline V gene encodes CDR1 LGHNT and CDR2 FRNRAP. This CDR3 contains 12 residues. Overall study findings and caveats: Blood shared most expanded thyroid clonotypes above 0.001.

This clonotype was picked up a small number of times. Its specificity is unknown. Researchers took RNA transcripts and amplified the TCR beta CDR3 regions from them. A set of HTBI primers served as the primers for a first-round RT-PCR of the TCR CDR3. One entry per CDR3 protein results from TCRdb running MiXCR on the multiplex PCR reads. Here the sample spans a few hundred thousand distinct CDR3 sequences, 20% to 25% being singletons. This receptor was identified in a man between 18 and 35 years old with Graves' hyperthyroidism. Sample: blood. The chain is built from TRBV12-5 and TRBJ2-2; a possible D gene is TRBD2 (5 bases). CDR3 nucleotides: TGTGCTAGTGGTCGGGGTTCCGGGGAGCTGTTTTTT. This sequence encodes CASGRGSGELFF.